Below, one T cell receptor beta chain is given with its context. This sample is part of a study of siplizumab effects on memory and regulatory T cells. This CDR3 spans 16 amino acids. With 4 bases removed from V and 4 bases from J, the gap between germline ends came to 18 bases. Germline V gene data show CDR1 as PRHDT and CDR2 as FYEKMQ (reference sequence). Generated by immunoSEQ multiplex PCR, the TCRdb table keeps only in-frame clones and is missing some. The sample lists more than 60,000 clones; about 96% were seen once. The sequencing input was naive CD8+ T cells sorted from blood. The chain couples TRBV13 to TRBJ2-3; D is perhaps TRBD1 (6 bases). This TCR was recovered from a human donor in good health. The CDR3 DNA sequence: TGTGCCAGCAGCTACGGGGTGGCAGGGGACGCAGATACGCAGTATTTT. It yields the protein CASSYGVAGDADTQYF.